The T cell receptor (beta chain) under discussion was sequenced for a study of early T cells in non-severe SARS-CoV-2 infection. V gave up 1 base and J gave up 2 bases, with 6 bases separating them. There are 14 residues in the CDR3. Germline V gene lookup returns CDR1 SGHNT and CDR2 YYREEE (reference sequence). The sample holds many counts of this clonotype. The TCR library protocol was used to attach unique molecular identifiers. These identifiers were attached to individual cDNA molecules. TCRdb used MiXCR to reprocess the 5' RACE reads, holding one entry per CDR3 protein. The sample lists tens of thousands of distinct CDR3 sequences; roughly 4% were seen once.

The source of this sequence is an adult who was a healthcare worker with PCR-confirmed SARS-CoV-2 infection or an uninfected control (not recorded which). The sample comprised whole blood. The chain employs TRBV5-4 and TRBJ2-2; no firm D call. The CDR3 region is CASSLKSNTGELFF. CDR3 coding DNA: TGTGCCAGCAGCTTGAAAAGCAACACCGGGGAGCTGTTTTTT. Full variable domain (outside the CDR3, taken from reference TRBV5-4 and TRBJ2-2): ETGVTQSPTHLIKTRGQQVTLRCSSQSGHNTVSWYQQALGQGPQFIFQYYREEENGRGNFPPRFSGLQFPNYSSELNVNALELDDSALYLCASSLKSNTGELFFGEGSRLTVL.